The 4 T cell receptor beta chains reported below all come from one sample, sequenced in a study of control samples from healthy donors and cancer patients (dated by TCRdb to the early 2020s). Library generation was performed with the immunoSEQ multiplex PCR assay. Held by TCRdb, this immuneACCESS table contains in-frame sequences only and omits some clones. Under half of the omission traces to an unresolved V gene where checked; the cause of the rest is unknown. The sample table shows approximately 74,000 clones, and 94% are seen once. The ten largest clones add up to approximately 3% of the sample. The sequencing input was blood. Every receptor here comes from a woman aged 25 to 45 in good health.

The gene calls are TRBV6-5 and TRBJ1-2; the D gene is possibly TRBD1 (5 bases). Germline V gene data show CDR1 as MNHEY and CDR2 as SVGAGI. The V end lost 6 bases, the J end lost 1 base, and 12 bases lay between the germline ends. The CDR3 consists of 14 residues. CDR3 DNA: TGTGCCAGCAGGCGTGACAGCCATAACTATGGCTACACCTTC. Protein product: CASRRDSHNYGYTF.

A remark on this clone: Germline and junction disagree at one end, which may indicate a read error. This specimen includes other DNA sequences encoding the same CDR3. V and J are TRBV9 and TRBJ1-6; D perhaps matches TRBD1 (6 bases). In germline, CDR1 is SGDLS, CDR2 YYNGEE. The CDR3 contains 15 residues. The CDR3 coding sequence is TGTGCCAGCAGCTCACAGGGAACGGTTAATTCGCCCCTCCACTTT. It yields the protein CASSSQGTVNSPLHF.

The chain carries TRBV5-6 and TRBJ2-5; D uncertain. Germline CDR1 reads SGHDT; CDR2 reads YYEEEE. The CDR3 runs 13 residues. Between the trimmed V and J ends, which lost 2 bases and 5 bases, there was a span of 10 bases. The CDR3 here is CASSFVAMETQYF. DNA for the CDR3: TGTGCCAGCAGCTTCGTTGCCATGGAGACCCAGTACTTC.

The chain is built from TRBV7-9 and TRBJ1-4, with D possibly matching TRBD1 (5 bases). V lost 5 bases and J lost 6, with 16 bases in between. The germline V gene encodes CDR1 SEHNR and CDR2 FQNEAQ (reference sequence). This CDR3 spans 15 amino acids. As DNA, the CDR3 is TGTGCCAGCAGCGCCTTCTCAGGGAAAGATGAAAAACTGTTTTTT. Amino acids: CASSAFSGKDEKLFF.